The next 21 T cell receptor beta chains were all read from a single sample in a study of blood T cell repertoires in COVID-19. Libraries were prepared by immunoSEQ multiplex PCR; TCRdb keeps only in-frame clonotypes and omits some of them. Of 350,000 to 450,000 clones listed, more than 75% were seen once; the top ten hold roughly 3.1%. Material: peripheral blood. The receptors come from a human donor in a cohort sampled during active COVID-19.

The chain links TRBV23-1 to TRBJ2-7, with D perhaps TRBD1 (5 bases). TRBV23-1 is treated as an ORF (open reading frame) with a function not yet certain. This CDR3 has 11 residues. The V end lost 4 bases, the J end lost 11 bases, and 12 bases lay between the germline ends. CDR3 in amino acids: CASSRQTPKYF. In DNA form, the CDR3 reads TGCGCCAGCAGTCGACAGACCCCGAAGTACTTC.

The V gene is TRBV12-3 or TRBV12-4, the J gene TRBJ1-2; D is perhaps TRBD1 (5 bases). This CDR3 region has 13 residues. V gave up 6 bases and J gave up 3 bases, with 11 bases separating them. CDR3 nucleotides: TGTGCCAGCAGCGCAGGGTCATACTATGGCTACACCTTC. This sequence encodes CASSAGSYYGYTF.

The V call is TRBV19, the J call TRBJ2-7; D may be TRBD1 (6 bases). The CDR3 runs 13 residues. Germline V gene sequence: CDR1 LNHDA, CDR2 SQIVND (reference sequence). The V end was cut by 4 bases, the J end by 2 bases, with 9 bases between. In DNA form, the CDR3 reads TGTGCCAGTAGTACGGGACATACCTACGAGCAGTACTTC. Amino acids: CASSTGHTYEQYF.

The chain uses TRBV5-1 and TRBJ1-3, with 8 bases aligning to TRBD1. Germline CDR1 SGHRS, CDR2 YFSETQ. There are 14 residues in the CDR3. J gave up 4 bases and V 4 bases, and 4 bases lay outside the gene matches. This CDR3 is CASSGGQDGNTIYF. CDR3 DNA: TGCGCCAGCAGCGGGGGACAGGACGGAAACACCATATATTTT.

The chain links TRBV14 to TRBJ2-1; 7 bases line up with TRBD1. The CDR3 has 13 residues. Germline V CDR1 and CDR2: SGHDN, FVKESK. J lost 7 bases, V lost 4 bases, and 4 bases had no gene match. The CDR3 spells CASSRDRENEQFF. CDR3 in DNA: TGTGCCAGCAGCCGGGACAGAGAAAATGAGCAGTTCTTC.

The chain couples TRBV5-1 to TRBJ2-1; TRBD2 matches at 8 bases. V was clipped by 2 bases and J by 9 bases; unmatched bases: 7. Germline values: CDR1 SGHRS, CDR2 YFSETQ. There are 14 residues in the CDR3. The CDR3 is CASSLSGLEVEQFF. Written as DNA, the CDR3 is TGCGCCAGCAGCTTATCGGGACTAGAGGTTGAGCAGTTCTTC. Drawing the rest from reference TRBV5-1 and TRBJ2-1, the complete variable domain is KAGVTQTPRYLIKTRGQQVTLSCSPISGHRSVSWYQQTPGQGLQFLFEYFSETQRNKGNFPGRFSGRQFSNSRSEMNVSTLELGDSALYLCASSLSGLEVEQFFGPGTRLTVL.

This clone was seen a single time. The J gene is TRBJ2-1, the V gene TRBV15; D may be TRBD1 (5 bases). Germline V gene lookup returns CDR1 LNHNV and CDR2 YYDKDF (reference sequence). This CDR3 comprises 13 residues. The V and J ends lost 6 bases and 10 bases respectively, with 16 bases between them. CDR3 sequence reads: CATRADSFSEQFF. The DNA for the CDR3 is TGTGCCACCAGGGCCGACAGCTTTTCGGAGCAGTTCTTC.

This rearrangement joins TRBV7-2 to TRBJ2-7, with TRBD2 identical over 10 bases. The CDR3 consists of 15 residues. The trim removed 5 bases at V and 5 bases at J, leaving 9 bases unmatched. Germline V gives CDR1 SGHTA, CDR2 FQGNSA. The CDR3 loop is CASSLQSLAGDEQYF. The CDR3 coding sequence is TGTGCCAGCAGCCTCCAAAGTCTAGCGGGAGACGAGCAGTACTTC.

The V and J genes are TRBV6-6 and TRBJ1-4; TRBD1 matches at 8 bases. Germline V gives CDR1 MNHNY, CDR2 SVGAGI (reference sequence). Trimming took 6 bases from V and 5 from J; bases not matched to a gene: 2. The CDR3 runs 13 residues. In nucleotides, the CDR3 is TGTGCCAGCAGGGACAGGGTGAATGAAAAACTGTTTTTT. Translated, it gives CASRDRVNEKLFF.

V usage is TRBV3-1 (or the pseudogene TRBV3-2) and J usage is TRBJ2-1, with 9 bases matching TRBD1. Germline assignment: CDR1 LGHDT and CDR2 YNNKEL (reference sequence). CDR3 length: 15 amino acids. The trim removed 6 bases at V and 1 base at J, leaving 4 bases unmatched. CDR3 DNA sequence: TGTGCCAGCAGGGGGGACAGGGATTCCTACAATGAGCAGTTCTTC. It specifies CASRGDRDSYNEQFF.

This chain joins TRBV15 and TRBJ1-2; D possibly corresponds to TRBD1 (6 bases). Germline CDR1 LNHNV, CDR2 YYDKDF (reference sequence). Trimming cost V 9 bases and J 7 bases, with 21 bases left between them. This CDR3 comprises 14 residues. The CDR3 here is CATTPGHQMGGYTF. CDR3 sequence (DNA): TGTGCCACTACGCCGGGACACCAAATGGGTGGCTACACCTTC.

CDR3 DNA sequence: TGTGCCAGTTCTCCACGACTGGCCCGGGGAGAAAAACTGTTTTTT. Its translation is CASSPRLARGEKLFF. The chain combines TRBV19 with TRBJ1-4; D gene uncertain. This CDR3 has 15 amino acids. Per the germline V gene, CDR1 is LNHDA and CDR2 is SQIVND (reference sequence). V was clipped by 8 bases and J by 8 bases, with 21 bases between them.

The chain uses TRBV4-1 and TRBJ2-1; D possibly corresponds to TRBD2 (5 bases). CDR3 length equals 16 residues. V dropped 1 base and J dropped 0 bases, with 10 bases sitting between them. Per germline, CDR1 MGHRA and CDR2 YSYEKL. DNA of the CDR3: TGCGCCAGCAGCCAAGGGACTTCGAGCTCCTACAATGAGCAGTTCTTC. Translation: CASSQGTSSSYNEQFF.

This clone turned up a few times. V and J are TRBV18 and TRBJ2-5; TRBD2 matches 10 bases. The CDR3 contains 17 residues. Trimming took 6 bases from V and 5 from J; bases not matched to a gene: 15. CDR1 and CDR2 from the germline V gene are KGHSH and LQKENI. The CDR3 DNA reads TGTGCCAGCTCCAGCGGGTCTAGCGGGGGCCGAGGGGAGACCCAGTACTTC. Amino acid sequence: CASSSGSSGGRGETQYF.

DNA for the CDR3: TGTGCCACCCGAATACAGGGATTCCCCACCGGGGAGCTGTTTTTT. Translated: CATRIQGFPTGELFF. V is TRBV2 and J is TRBJ2-2; TRBD1 might be the D (6 bases). V gave up 10 bases and J gave up 4 bases, with 19 bases separating them. Germline values: CDR1 SNHLY, CDR2 FYNNEI. The CDR3 has 15 amino acids.

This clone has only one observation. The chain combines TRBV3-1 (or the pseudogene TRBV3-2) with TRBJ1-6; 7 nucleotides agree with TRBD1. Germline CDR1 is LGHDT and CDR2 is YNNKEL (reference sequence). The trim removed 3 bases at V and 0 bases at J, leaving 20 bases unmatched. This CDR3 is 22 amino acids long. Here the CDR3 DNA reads TGTGCCAGCAGCCACCAAGATCATGGCGGGACAGATGACAGCTCCTATAATTCACCCCTCCACTTT. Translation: CASSHQDHGGTDDSSYNSPLHF.

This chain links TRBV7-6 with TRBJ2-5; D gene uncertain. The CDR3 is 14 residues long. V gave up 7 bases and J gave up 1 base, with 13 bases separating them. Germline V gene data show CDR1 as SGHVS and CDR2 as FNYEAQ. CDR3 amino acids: CASTSQLGQETQYF. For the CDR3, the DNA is TGTGCCAGCACCTCCCAACTCGGCCAAGAGACCCAGTACTTC.

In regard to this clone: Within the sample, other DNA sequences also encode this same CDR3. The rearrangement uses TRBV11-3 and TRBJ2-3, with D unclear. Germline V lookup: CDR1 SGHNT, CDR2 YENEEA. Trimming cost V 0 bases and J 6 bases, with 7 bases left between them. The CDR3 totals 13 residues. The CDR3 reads CASSLDLGDTQYF. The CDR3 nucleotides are TGTGCCAGCAGCTTAGACCTCGGGGATACGCAGTATTTT.

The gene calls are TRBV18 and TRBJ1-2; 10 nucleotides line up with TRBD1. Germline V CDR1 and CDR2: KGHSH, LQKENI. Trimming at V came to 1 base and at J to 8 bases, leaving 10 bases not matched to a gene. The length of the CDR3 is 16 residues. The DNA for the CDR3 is TGTGCCAGCTCACCACAAATGACAGGGGGCCCGTACGGCTACACCTTC. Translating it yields CASSPQMTGGPYGYTF. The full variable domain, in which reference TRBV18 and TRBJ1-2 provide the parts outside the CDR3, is NAGVMQNPRHLVRRRGQEARLRCSPMKGHSHVYWYRQLPEEGLKFMVYLQKENIIDESGMPKERFSAEFPKEGPSILRIQQVVRGDSAAYFCASSPQMTGGPYGYTFGSGTRLTVV.

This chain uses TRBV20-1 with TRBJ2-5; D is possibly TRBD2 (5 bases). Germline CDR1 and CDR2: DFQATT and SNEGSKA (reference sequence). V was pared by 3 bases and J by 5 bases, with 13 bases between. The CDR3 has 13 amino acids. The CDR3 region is CSASLQRRETQYF. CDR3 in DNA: TGCAGTGCTAGTTTGCAGCGGCGGGAGACCCAGTACTTC.

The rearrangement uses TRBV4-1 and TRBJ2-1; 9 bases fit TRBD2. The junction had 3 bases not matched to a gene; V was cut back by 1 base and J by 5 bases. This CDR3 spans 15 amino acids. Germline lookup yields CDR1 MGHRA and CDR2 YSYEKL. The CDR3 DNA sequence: TGCGCCAGCAGCCAAGGTCCTAGCGGGGACAATGAGCAGTTCTTC. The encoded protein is CASSQGPSGDNEQFF.